The entry below gives a single T cell receptor beta chain sequence along with its context. Its antigen is still unknown. Looked up from germline, CDR1 is MNHEY and CDR2 is SMNVEV (reference sequence). CDR3 size: 13 residues. V lost 5 bases to trimming and J lost 2 bases, with 10 bases between them. The sample is drawn from a study of cytomegalovirus exposure and HLA in healthy donors. Study-wide results and caveats: Apparent HLA restriction characterized most CMV-associated TCR beta chains in a later analysis.

The PCR made use of 60 Vbeta and 13 Jbeta primers. Clones were sequenced by immunoSEQ multiplex PCR, and TCRdb holds only the in-frame ones, with some missing. The sample gives approximately 73,000 clones, around 60% of which show up once; 4.5% to 6% is in the top ten. The sample consisted of PBMCs. This sequence originates from a man between 25 and 39 years old in good health and CMV-seropositive. V and J are TRBV27 and TRBJ2-7, with D possibly matching TRBD1 (5 bases). In DNA form, the CDR3 reads TGTGCCAGCAGTAGGGGTGGAACCTACGAGCAGTACTTC. As protein: CASSRGGTYEQYF.